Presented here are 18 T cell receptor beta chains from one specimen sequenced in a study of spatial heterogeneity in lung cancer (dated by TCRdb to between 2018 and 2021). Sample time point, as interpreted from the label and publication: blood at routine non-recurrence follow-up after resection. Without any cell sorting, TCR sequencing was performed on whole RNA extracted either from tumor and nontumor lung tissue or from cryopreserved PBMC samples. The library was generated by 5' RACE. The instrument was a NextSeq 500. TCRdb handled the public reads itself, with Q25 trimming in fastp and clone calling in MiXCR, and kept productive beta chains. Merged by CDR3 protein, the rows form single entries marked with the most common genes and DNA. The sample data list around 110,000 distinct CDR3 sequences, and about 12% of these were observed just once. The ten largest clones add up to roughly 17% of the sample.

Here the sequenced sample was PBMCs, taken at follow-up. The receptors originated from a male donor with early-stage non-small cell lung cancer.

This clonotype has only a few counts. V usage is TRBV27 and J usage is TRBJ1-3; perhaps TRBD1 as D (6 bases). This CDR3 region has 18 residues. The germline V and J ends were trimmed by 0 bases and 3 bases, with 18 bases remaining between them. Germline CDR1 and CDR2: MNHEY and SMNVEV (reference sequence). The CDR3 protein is CASSLSRWGPRGGNTIYF. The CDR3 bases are TGTGCCAGCAGTTTATCGAGATGGGGGCCCAGGGGTGGAAACACCATATATTTT.

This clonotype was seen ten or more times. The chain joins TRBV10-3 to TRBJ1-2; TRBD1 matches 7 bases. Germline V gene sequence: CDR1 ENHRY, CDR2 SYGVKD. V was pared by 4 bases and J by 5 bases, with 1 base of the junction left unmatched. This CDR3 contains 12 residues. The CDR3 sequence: CAISGDRYGYTF. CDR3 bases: TGTGCCATCAGTGGGGACAGATATGGCTACACCTTC.

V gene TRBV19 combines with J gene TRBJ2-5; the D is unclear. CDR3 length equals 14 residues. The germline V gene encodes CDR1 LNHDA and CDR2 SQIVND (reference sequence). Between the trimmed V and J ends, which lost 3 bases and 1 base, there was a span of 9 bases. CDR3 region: CASSITWTQETQYF. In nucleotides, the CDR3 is TGTGCCAGTAGTATTACCTGGACCCAAGAGACCCAGTACTTC.

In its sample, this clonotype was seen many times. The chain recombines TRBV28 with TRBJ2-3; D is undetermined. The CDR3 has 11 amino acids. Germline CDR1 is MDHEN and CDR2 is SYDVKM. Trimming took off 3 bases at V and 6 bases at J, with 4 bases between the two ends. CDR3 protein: CASSFRDTQYF. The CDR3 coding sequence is TGTGCCAGCAGTTTCCGGGATACGCAGTATTTT. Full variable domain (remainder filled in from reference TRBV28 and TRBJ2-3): DVKVTQSSRYLVKRTGEKVFLECVQDMDHENMFWYRQDPGLGLRLIYFSYDVKMKEKGDIPEGYSVSREKKERFSLILESASTNQTSMYLCASSFRDTQYFGPGTRLTVL.

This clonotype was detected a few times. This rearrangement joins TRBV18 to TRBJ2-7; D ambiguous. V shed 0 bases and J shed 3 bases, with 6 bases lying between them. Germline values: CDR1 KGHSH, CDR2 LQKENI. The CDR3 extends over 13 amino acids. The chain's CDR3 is CASSPPEGYEQYF. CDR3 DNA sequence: TGTGCCAGCTCACCACCCGAAGGCTACGAGCAGTACTTC.

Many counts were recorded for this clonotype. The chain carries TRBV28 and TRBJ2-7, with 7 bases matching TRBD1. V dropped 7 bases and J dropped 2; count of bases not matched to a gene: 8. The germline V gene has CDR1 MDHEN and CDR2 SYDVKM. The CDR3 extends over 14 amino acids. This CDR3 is CASIRQGRPYEQYF. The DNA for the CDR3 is TGTGCCAGCATCAGACAGGGTCGCCCCTACGAGCAGTACTTC. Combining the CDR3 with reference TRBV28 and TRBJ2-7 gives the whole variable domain DVKVTQSSRYLVKRTGEKVFLECVQDMDHENMFWYRQDPGLGLRLIYFSYDVKMKEKGDIPEGYSVSREKKERFSLILESASTNQTSMYLCASIRQGRPYEQYFGPGTRLTVT.

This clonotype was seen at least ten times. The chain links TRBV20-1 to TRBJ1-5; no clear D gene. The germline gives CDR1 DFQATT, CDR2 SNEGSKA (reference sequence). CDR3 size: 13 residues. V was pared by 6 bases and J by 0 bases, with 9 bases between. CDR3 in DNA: TGCAGTGCCCGCGGGGATAGCAATCAGCCCCAGCATTTT. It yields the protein CSARGDSNQPQHF.

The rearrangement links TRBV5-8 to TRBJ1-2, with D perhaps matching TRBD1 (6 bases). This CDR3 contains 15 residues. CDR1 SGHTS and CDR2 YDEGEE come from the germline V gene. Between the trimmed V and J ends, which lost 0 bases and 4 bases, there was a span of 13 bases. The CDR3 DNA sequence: TGTGCCAGCAGCTTGGTGCGGGGGCGATTCTATGGCTACACCTTC. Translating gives CASSLVRGRFYGYTF.

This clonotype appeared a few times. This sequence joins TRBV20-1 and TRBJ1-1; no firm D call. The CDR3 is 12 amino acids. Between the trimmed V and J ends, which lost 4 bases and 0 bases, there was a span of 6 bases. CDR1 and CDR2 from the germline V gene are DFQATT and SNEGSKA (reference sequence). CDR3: CSAKPMNTEAFF. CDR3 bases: TGCAGTGCTAAGCCAATGAACACTGAAGCTTTCTTT.

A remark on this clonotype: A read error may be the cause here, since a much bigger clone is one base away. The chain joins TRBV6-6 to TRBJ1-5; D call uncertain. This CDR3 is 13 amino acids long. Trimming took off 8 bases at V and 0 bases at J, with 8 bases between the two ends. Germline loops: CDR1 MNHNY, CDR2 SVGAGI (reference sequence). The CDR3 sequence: CASCRVSNQPQHF. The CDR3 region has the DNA TGTGCCAGCTGTAGAGTTAGCAATCAGCCCCAGCATTTT.

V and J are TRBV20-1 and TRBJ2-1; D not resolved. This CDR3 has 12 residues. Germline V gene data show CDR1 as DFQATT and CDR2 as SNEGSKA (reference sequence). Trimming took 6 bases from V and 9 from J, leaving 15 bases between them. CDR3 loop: CSAIPGRLEQFF. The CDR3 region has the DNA TGCAGTGCCATCCCTGGGCGCCTTGAGCAGTTCTTC.

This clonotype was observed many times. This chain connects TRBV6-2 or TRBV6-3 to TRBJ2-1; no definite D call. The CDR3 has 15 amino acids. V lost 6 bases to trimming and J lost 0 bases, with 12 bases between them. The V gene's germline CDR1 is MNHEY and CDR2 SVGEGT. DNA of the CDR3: TGTGCCAGCAGGCGACATGTAAGCTCCTACAATGAGCAGTTCTTC. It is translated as CASRRHVSSYNEQFF.

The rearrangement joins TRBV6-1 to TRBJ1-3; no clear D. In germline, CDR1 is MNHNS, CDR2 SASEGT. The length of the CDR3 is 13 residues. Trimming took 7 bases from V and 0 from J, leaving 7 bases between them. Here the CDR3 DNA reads TGTGCCAGCAAGGTCAACTCTGGAAACACCATATATTTT. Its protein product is CASKVNSGNTIYF.

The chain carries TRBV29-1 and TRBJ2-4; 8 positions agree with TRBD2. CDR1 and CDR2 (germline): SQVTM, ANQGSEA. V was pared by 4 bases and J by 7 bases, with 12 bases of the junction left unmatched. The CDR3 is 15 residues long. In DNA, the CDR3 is TGCAGCGTTGTACCCGAACGGGGGGGCGCGAACATTCAGTACTTC. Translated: CSVVPERGGANIQYF.

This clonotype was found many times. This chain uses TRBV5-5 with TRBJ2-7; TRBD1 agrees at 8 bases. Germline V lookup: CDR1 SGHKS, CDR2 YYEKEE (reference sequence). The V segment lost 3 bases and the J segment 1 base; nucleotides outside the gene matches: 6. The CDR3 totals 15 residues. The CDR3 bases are TGTGCCAGCAGCTACGGGACAGGACGTTCCTACGAGCAGTACTTC. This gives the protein CASSYGTGRSYEQYF.

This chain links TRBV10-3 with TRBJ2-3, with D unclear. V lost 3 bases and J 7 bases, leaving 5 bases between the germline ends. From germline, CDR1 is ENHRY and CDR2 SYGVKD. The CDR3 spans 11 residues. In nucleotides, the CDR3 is TGTGCCATCAGTGAAGGGAATACGCAGTATTTT. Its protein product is CAISEGNTQYF.

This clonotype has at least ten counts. The CDR3 region has the DNA TGCAGTGCTAGAGTCCTCCCCGGAGGGGGCCTAGGGGAAAAACTGTTTTTT. Amino acid sequence: CSARVLPGGGLGEKLFF. This chain joins TRBV20-1 and TRBJ1-4; 7 nucleotides match TRBD1. Germline values: CDR1 DFQATT, CDR2 SNEGSKA (reference sequence). V was pared by 1 base and J by 8 bases, with 16 bases of the junction left unmatched. CDR3 length equals 17 residues.

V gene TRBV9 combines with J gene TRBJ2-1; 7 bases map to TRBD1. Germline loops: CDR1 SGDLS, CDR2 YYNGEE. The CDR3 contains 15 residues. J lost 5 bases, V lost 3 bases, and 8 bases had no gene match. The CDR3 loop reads CASSATGTENNEQFF. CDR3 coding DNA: TGTGCCAGCAGCGCCACCGGGACAGAAAACAATGAGCAGTTCTTC.